Listed below are T cell receptor beta chains from one sample, sequenced in a study of response to subunit inactivated influenza vaccine. TCRdb ran MiXCR on the RT-PCR reads and lists one entry per CDR3 protein. The sample lists more than 600,000 distinct CDR3 sequences; around 20% were seen once. Material: PBMCs from blood, obtained more than 4 days after vaccination. The receptor source for this set is a man between 45 and 60 years old who received an inactivated influenza vaccine. The CDR3 runs from the conserved cysteine through the conserved F or W. The D gene is left open where the match is weak. Rows give clone size only sometimes, using once, few, many, or a class for an expanded clone.

once	.	TRBV9	TRBJ2-7	TGTGCCAGCAGCGTAGGTATAGCTATGAACGAGCAGTACTTC	CASSVGIAMNEQYF
few	TRBD1	TRBV20-1	TRBJ1-5	TGCAGTGCTTTACCCGGGACAGGGGGCCTGAGACAGCCCCAGCATTTT	CSALPGTGGLRQPQHF
.	.	TRBV7-9	TRBJ2-7	TGTGCCAGCAGCTCGACTCGATTAAAGCCGAGGGAGCAGTACTTC	CASSSTRLKPREQYF
few	.	TRBV20-1	TRBJ2-3	TGCAGTGTCGAGCGACGGACTCTTCGGGATACGCAGTATTTT	CSVERRTLRDTQYF
few	.	TRBV7-2	TRBJ2-3	TGTGCCAGCAGCTTGGTAGCCGCAGATACGCAGTATTTT	CASSLVAADTQYF
.	.	TRBV10-1	TRBJ2-6	TGCGCCAGCAGTGAGGGGGCAGGGATTTCGTCTGGGGCCAACGTCCTGACTTTC	CASSEGAGISSGANVLTF
many	.	TRBV20-1	TRBJ2-7	TGCAGTGCTAGGGTTCTAGCGCTCGACGAGCAGTACTTC	CSARVLALDEQYF
.	.	TRBV7-2	TRBJ1-5	TGTGCCAGCACCGAGACTCATAGCAATCAGCCCCAGCATTTT	CASTETHSNQPQHF
few	.	TRBV10-3	TRBJ2-7	TGTGCCATCAGTGAGTCCGGGTGGAGTTCCTACGAGCAGTACTTC	CAISESGWSSYEQYF
many	.	TRBV29-1	TRBJ2-7	TGCAGCGTTGATCCCCGCGGGACGGGCAACGAGCAGTACTTC	CSVDPRGTGNEQYF
.	TRBD1	TRBV7-2	TRBJ1-1	TGTGCCAGCAGCTTGATGGGACAGGGGAACACTGAAGCTTTCTTT	CASSLMGQGNTEAFF
.	.	TRBV10-3	TRBJ2-7	TGTGCCATCAGTCAGGGTCCCGTTCCAAACCCGTACGAGCAGTACTTC	CAISQGPVPNPYEQYF
few	TRBD1	TRBV6-2/TRBV6-3	TRBJ1-2	TGTGCCAGCACCCTTTTACGGACAGGGCTCCGGGGGCCCGGGGCACCAAATGGCTACACCTTC	CASTLLRTGLRGPGAPNGYTF
few	.	TRBV4-2	TRBJ2-7	TGTGCCAGCAGCGCAACCACCGGGACTCCCTCGTACGAGCAGTACTTC	CASSATTGTPSYEQYF
.	TRBD1	TRBV5-1	TRBJ2-7	TGCGCCAGCAGCCCCGGGACAGGGTTCATGGAACACTACGAGCAGTACTTC	CASSPGTGFMEHYEQYF